The 28 T cell receptor beta chains below were found in one sample sequenced in a study of Ad26.COV2.S vaccination and SARS-CoV-2 variants. Measured with immunoSEQ multiplex PCR; TCRdb has only the in-frame clones, and not every one. The sample has some 190,000 clones, roughly 89% seen once. The specimen comprised peripheral blood, sampled after recovery from COVID-19. Every receptor here comes from a human donor who had recovered from COVID-19.

The chain couples TRBV7-2 to TRBJ2-1; unclear D gene. The CDR3 contains 11 residues. Trimming pared 5 bases from V and 13 bases from J, leaving 12 bases between. Germline CDR1 and CDR2: SGHTA and FQGNSA. The CDR3: CASSLGLYQFF. The CDR3 DNA reads TGTGCCAGCAGCCTAGGGCTTTATCAGTTCTTC.

The CDR3 loop is CASSLDSPNNQPQHF. The CDR3 DNA reads as TGCGCCAGCAGCTTAGACAGCCCTAACAATCAGCCCCAGCATTTT. The rearrangement links TRBV5-1 to TRBJ1-5; D perhaps matches TRBD1 (5 bases). The CDR3 has 15 residues. V was pared by 2 bases and J by 3 bases, with 12 bases between. The germline V gene encodes CDR1 SGHRS and CDR2 YFSETQ.

This chain links TRBV21-1 with TRBJ2-3. TRBV21-1 constitutes a pseudogene. The CDR3 has 14 residues. CDR3 DNA: TGTGCCAGCAGCAAGTCCTGCTCGTCGGATACGCAGTATTTT. This codes for CASSKSCSSDTQYF.

V is TRBV3-1 (or the pseudogene TRBV3-2) and J is TRBJ2-2; TRBD2 might be the D (6 bases). V shed 6 bases and J shed 7 bases, with 12 bases lying between them. Germline CDR1 reads LGHDT; CDR2 reads YNNKEL (reference sequence). CDR3 length: 13 amino acids. The CDR3 DNA is TGTGCCAGCAGGCAGACTAGTCGCGGGGAGCTGTTTTTT. Translating gives CASRQTSRGELFF.

This chain uses TRBV27 with TRBJ1-1; D is uncertain. Trimming cost V 2 bases and J 3 bases, with 7 bases left between them. This CDR3 has 13 residues. Germline V gene lookup returns CDR1 MNHEY and CDR2 SMNVEV (reference sequence). CDR3 sequence: CASSLRLYTEAFF. CDR3 sequence (DNA): TGTGCCAGCAGTTTAAGGTTATACACTGAAGCTTTCTTT.

The J gene is TRBJ2-3, the V gene TRBV3-1 (or the pseudogene TRBV3-2); D is undetermined. Germline CDR1 is LGHDT and CDR2 is YNNKEL (reference sequence). V dropped 3 bases and J dropped 4 bases, with 11 bases sitting between them. The CDR3 has 14 residues. The CDR3 here is CASSQVVSADTQYF. The CDR3 DNA reads TGTGCCAGCAGCCAGGTAGTATCAGCAGATACGCAGTATTTT.

About this clone: Different DNA sequences within this sample yield the same CDR3. J is TRBJ1-1 and V is TRBV7-3; D is uncertain. The germline gives CDR1 SGHTA, CDR2 FQGTGA. V lost 3 bases to trimming and J lost 1 base, with 6 bases between them. CDR3 length: 13 residues. This chain's CDR3 is CASSFSENTEAFF. The CDR3 coding sequence is TGTGCCAGCAGCTTTTCCGAGAACACTGAAGCTTTCTTT.

The chain carries TRBV10-3 and TRBJ1-3; D is possibly TRBD1 (5 bases). This CDR3 region has 14 residues. CDR1 is ENHRY and CDR2 is SYGVKD in the germline V gene. Trimming pared 9 bases from V and 4 bases from J, leaving 16 bases between. The CDR3 protein is CAIGAPGSGNTIYF. The CDR3 DNA is TGTGCCATTGGGGCTCCGGGCTCCGGAAACACCATATATTTT.

The V call is TRBV28, the J call TRBJ1-1; possibly TRBD1 for D (5 bases). V gave up 4 bases and J gave up 11 bases, with 17 bases separating them. CDR3 length: 13 residues. Germline loops: CDR1 MDHEN, CDR2 SYDVKM. This chain's CDR3 is CASSSHQGRWAFF. CDR3 nucleotide sequence: TGTGCCAGCAGTTCACATCAGGGACGGTGGGCTTTCTTT.

The V call is TRBV5-5, the J call TRBJ2-7; 9 nucleotides agree with TRBD1. This CDR3 spans 14 amino acids. J lost 8 bases, V lost 3 bases, and 9 bases had no gene match. The germline V gene encodes CDR1 SGHKS and CDR2 YYEKEE (reference sequence). The CDR3 spells CASSSGTGGSQQYF. The CDR3 DNA is TGTGCCAGCAGCTCCGGAACAGGGGGCTCTCAGCAGTACTTC.

V is TRBV4-2 and J is TRBJ2-1; weak D call: TRBD2 (7 bases). The CDR3 is 16 amino acids. Trimming took 5 bases from V and 6 from J, leaving 20 bases between them. Germline CDR1 reads LGHNA; CDR2 reads YNFKEQ. In DNA form, the CDR3 reads TGTGCCAGCAGCGCCTGGGCGGGGGCCAGGGTCAATGAGCAGTTCTTC. It translates to CASSAWAGARVNEQFF.

V usage is TRBV11-2 and J usage is TRBJ2-7; 7 nucleotides match TRBD1. This CDR3 is 12 amino acids long. The V segment lost 7 bases and the J segment 7 bases; nucleotides outside the gene matches: 7. The germline gives CDR1 SGHAT, CDR2 FQNNGV. CDR3 residues: CASKSFRGEQYF. The CDR3 DNA follows: TGTGCCAGCAAATCCTTCAGGGGGGAGCAGTACTTC.

The table lists this clone with a count of one. The chain combines TRBV19 with TRBJ2-5, with D tentatively TRBD2 (5 bases). The CDR3 spans 13 residues. Germline CDR1 and CDR2: LNHDA and SQIVND (reference sequence). The V and J ends lost 5 bases and 3 bases respectively, with 10 bases between them. The CDR3 region is CASSPGLEETQYF. The CDR3, as DNA: TGTGCCAGTAGTCCGGGGTTGGAAGAGACCCAGTACTTC.

The chain employs TRBV4-2 and TRBJ1-3; D not resolved. V lost 5 bases and J 0 bases, leaving 11 bases between the germline ends. The CDR3 has 15 residues. Germline loops: CDR1 LGHNA, CDR2 YNFKEQ. The CDR3 here is CASSRDPSSGNTIYF. The CDR3 DNA reads as TGTGCCAGCAGCAGGGATCCGAGCTCTGGAAACACCATATATTTT.

The gene calls are TRBV15 and TRBJ2-3, with 9 bases fitting TRBD1. Per germline, CDR1 LNHNV and CDR2 YYDKDF (reference sequence). J lost 0 bases, V lost 3 bases, and 7 bases had no gene match. The CDR3 is 17 residues long. For the CDR3, the DNA is TGTGCCACCAGCAGCACCACCGGGACAGGGAGCACAGATACGCAGTATTTT. It encodes CATSSTTGTGSTDTQYF. Drawing the rest from reference TRBV15 and TRBJ2-3, the complete variable domain is DAMVIQNPRYQVTQFGKPVTLSCSQTLNHNVMYWYQQKSSQAPKLLFHYYDKDFNNEADTPDNFQSRRPNTSFCFLDIRSPGLGDTAMYLCATSSTTGTGSTDTQYFGPGTRLTVL.

This chain uses TRBV5-5 with TRBJ2-7; TRBD1 might be the D (5 bases). CDR3 size: 13 residues. Germline V gene data show CDR1 as SGHKS and CDR2 as YYEKEE (reference sequence). The V and J ends lost 0 bases and 3 bases respectively, with 7 bases between them. The CDR3 DNA is TGTGCCAGCAGCTTGGACAGGTACTACGAGCAGTACTTC. This gives the protein CASSLDRYYEQYF.

The chain employs TRBV11-2 and TRBJ2-5; 14 positions match TRBD2. V was pared by 5 bases and J by 4 bases, with 6 bases of the junction left unmatched. The CDR3 loop spans 16 amino acids. Germline CDR1 is SGHAT and CDR2 is FQNNGV. The CDR3 bases are TGTGCCAGCAGCCCATCGACTAGCGGGGGGGGAGAGACCCAGTACTTC. As protein: CASSPSTSGGGETQYF.

The genes are TRBV19 and TRBJ1-5, with D uncertain. CDR3 length equals 13 residues. Germline-derived CDR1 and CDR2 are LNHDA and SQIVND (reference sequence). V was trimmed by 2 bases and J by 10 bases, leaving 12 bases between them. CDR3 protein: CASSISGTEPQHF. CDR3 nucleotides: TGTGCCAGTAGTATAAGTGGAACGGAACCCCAGCATTTT.

The CDR3 nucleotides are TGTGCCAGCAGTACTAGCGGCATTGGCTCCTACGAGCAGTACTTC. Its translation is CASSTSGIGSYEQYF. The chain recombines TRBV2 with TRBJ2-7, with TRBD2 matching 8 bases. V lost 5 bases, J lost 0 bases, and 6 bases stayed unmatched. Looked up from germline, CDR1 is SNHLY and CDR2 is FYNNEI. The CDR3 extends over 15 amino acids.

This clone was recorded once. The chain carries TRBV7-8 and TRBJ2-2; a weak D match, TRBD2 (6 bases). The V gene lost 11 bases and the J gene lost 5 bases, with 18 bases spanning the gap. There are 14 residues in the CDR3. Germline V CDR1 and CDR2: SGHVS, FQNEAQ. CDR3 in amino acids: CAYRGASETGELFF. In DNA form, the CDR3 reads TGTGCCTATAGGGGAGCTAGCGAGACCGGGGAGCTGTTTTTT.

In this sample, this clone turned up a few times. This rearrangement joins TRBV5-1 to TRBJ2-5, with TRBD1 matching over 9 bases. The junction had 7 bases not matched to a gene; V was cut back by 3 bases and J by 7 bases. This CDR3 comprises 14 residues. Germline V lookup: CDR1 SGHRS, CDR2 YFSETQ. The CDR3 here is CASSSDRGVGTQYF. CDR3 nucleotide sequence: TGCGCCAGCAGCTCGGACAGGGGTGTTGGGACCCAGTACTTC.

The chain joins TRBV18 to TRBJ2-7; 8 nucleotides agree with TRBD1. Germline V gene sequence: CDR1 KGHSH, CDR2 LQKENI. CDR3 length equals 15 residues. V was pared by 3 bases and J by 0 bases, with 4 bases of the junction left unmatched. The CDR3 is CASSPRDRISYEQYF. The CDR3 coding sequence is TGTGCCAGCTCACCCCGGGACAGGATCTCCTACGAGCAGTACTTC.

This clone was seen a few times. This sequence joins TRBV4-1 and TRBJ2-3; maybe TRBD1 (5 bases). The CDR3 has 15 amino acids. CDR1 is MGHRA, CDR2 YSYEKL, per germline. V was pared by 0 bases and J by 0 bases, with 7 bases between. The DNA of the CDR3 is TGCGCCAGCAGCCAAGATGGGGCTAGCACAGATACGCAGTATTTT. Translating gives CASSQDGASTDTQYF.

The chain employs TRBV7-2 and TRBJ2-1; TRBD2 is a possible D gene (5 bases). This CDR3 region has 15 residues. Germline V CDR1 and CDR2: SGHTA, FQGNSA. V was clipped by 1 base and J by 6 bases, with 13 bases between them. DNA of the CDR3: TGTGCCAGCAGCTTAGAGGGAGTACCCTCCAATGAGCAGTTCTTC. Its translation is CASSLEGVPSNEQFF.

This clone was seen a few times. The rearrangement joins TRBV15 to TRBJ2-7; TRBD1 aligns across 7 bases. With V trimmed by 1 base and J by 1 base, 4 bases remained unmatched. Germline V gives CDR1 LNHNV, CDR2 YYDKDF (reference sequence). This CDR3 contains 15 residues. The CDR3 spells CATSRGTQGSYEQYF. CDR3 in DNA: TGTGCCACCAGCAGAGGCACACAGGGGTCCTACGAGCAGTACTTC.

This clone has a handful of counts. The chain carries TRBV9 and TRBJ2-5, with unresolved D. V lost 3 bases, J lost 5 bases, and 2 bases lay in between. The CDR3 sequence is 10 residues long. Germline CDR1 SGDLS, CDR2 YYNGEE. CDR3 amino acids: CASSGETQYF. The CDR3 DNA reads as TGTGCCAGCAGCGGGGAGACCCAGTACTTC.

The chain is built from TRBV6-5 and TRBJ2-1; the match to TRBD2 covers 7 bases. The CDR3 loop spans 16 amino acids. Trimming took 2 bases from V and 5 from J; bases not matched to a gene: 9. In germline, CDR1 is MNHEY, CDR2 SVGAGI. The CDR3 protein is CASSYASSGANNEQFF. For the CDR3, the DNA is TGTGCCAGCAGTTACGCATCGAGCGGGGCCAACAATGAGCAGTTCTTC.

The genes are TRBV28 and TRBJ1-5; 7 bases align to TRBD1. The CDR3 sequence is 15 residues long. V shed 1 base, J shed 11 bases, and the junction held 11 bases outside the gene matches. The germline gives CDR1 MDHEN, CDR2 SYDVKM. The CDR3 region is CASSLLGSGGLAQHF. CDR3 sequence (DNA): TGTGCCAGCAGTTTATTGGGCTCAGGGGGTTTAGCCCAGCATTTT.